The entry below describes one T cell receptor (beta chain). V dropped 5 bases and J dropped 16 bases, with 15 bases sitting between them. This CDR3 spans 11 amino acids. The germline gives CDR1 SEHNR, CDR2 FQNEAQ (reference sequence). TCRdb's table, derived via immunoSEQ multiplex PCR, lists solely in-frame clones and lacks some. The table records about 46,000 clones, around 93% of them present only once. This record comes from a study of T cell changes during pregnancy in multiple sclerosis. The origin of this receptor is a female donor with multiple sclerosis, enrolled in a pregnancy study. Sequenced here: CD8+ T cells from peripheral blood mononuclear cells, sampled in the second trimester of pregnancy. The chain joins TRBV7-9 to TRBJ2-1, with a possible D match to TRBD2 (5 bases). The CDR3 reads CASSGAGLAFF. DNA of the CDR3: TGTGCCAGCAGCGGCGCGGGCCTAGCTTTCTTC.